The source of this T cell receptor (beta chain) is a study of blood T cell repertoires in COVID-19. On the study more broadly: T cells, B-cell-depleted T cells, or PBMCs provided the cDNA or gDNA that served as material.

In the original workflow: Reference gene primer amplification gave estimated nucleated cell counts. TCRdb keeps only in-frame clones here, not all; method: immunoSEQ multiplex PCR. That table supplies the V and J calls and clone size; D and trimming were determined from the DNA. The sample carries more than 200,000 clones, less than 85% recorded once. V shed 8 bases, J shed 5 bases, and the junction held 13 bases outside the gene matches. The CDR3 runs to 16 residues. CDR1 MNHNY and CDR2 SVGAGI come from the germline V gene (reference sequence). This receptor was taken from a woman aged 80 or over with active or convalescent COVID-19. The genes are TRBV6-6 and TRBJ1-5; the match to TRBD1 covers 9 bases. Sequenced material: peripheral blood. In DNA, the CDR3 is TGTGCCAGCGGATACAGGGGGCGCGGGGTATATCAGCCCCAGCATTTT. Protein sequence: CASGYRGRGVYQPQHF.